This T cell receptor (beta chain) was identified in a study of blood T cell repertoires in COVID-19. Study-level background: Collection of acute and convalescent COVID-19 samples took place in the United States, Italy and Spain. Nucleic acid was either cDNA or gDNA, and it came from T cells, B-cell-depleted T cells, or PBMCs.

Looked up from germline, CDR1 is SQVTM and CDR2 is ANQGSEA. Between the trimmed V and J ends, which lost 4 bases and 3 bases, there was a span of 12 bases. This CDR3 comprises 13 residues. Study processing details: Nucleated cell number was recorded as an estimate derived from reference gene primer amplification. The repertoire was sequenced with immunoSEQ multiplex PCR; TCRdb's copy has only in-frame clones and lacks some. That table furnishes V, J and clone size, whereas the DNA furnished D and trimming. This repertoire shows under 60,000 clones, about 89% found once; its top ten account for over 1.5%.

The chain carries TRBV29-1 and TRBJ1-2; weak D call: TRBD1 (6 bases). Sample: peripheral blood. This TCR came from a man in his 60s with acute or convalescent COVID-19. CDR3: CSVVGRGYYGYTF. The CDR3 DNA reads as TGCAGCGTTGTGGGCAGGGGCTACTATGGCTACACCTTC.